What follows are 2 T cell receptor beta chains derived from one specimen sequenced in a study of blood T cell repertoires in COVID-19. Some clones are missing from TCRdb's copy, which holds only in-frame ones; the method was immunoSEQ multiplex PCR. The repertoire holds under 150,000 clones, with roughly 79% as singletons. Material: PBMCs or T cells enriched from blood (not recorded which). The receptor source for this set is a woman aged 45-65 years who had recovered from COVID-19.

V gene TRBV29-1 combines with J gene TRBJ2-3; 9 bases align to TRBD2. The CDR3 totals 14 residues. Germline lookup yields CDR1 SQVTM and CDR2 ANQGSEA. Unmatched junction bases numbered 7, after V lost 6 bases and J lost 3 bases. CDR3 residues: CSVRLAAATDTQYF. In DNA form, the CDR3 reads TGCAGCGTACGACTAGCGGCGGCAACAGATACGCAGTATTTT.

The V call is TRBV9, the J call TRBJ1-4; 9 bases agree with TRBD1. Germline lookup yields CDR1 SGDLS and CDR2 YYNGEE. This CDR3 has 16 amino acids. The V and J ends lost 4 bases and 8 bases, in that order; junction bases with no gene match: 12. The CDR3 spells CASSIGGGQGKEKLFF. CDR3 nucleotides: TGTGCCAGCAGCATTGGGGGAGGACAGGGGAAGGAAAAACTGTTTTTT.